This T cell receptor beta chain is from a study of T cell responses to AZD1222 COVID-19 vaccine. Whole-study context: Researchers grouped second doses given at about 4 or about 12 weeks into one pool.

Study-wide results and caveats: Clonal diversity may have been underestimated in mostly white British donors. The study reported that nearly half of spike-specific TCRs target unmutated variant regions. Only a handful of AZD1222 recipients, more than five in all, had baseline seropositivity.

Of note for this clone: Its target is unknown.

Germline-derived CDR1 and CDR2 are SGHRS and YFSETQ. Trimming stripped 0 bases from V and 7 bases from J, with 8 bases between. The CDR3 contains 13 residues. TCRdb's copy holds only in-frame clones and misses some; the assay was immunoSEQ multiplex PCR. This table holds roughly 56,000 clones, 70% to 90% found once. Sequenced material: peripheral blood, taken on day 0 of AZD1222 vaccination. The sequence was collected from an adult in good health. J is TRBJ2-1 and V is TRBV5-1; tentative D call: TRBD1 (6 bases). For the CDR3, the DNA is TGCGCCAGCAGCTTGGTAGGGGGAAATGAGCAGTTCTTC. Translating gives CASSLVGGNEQFF.